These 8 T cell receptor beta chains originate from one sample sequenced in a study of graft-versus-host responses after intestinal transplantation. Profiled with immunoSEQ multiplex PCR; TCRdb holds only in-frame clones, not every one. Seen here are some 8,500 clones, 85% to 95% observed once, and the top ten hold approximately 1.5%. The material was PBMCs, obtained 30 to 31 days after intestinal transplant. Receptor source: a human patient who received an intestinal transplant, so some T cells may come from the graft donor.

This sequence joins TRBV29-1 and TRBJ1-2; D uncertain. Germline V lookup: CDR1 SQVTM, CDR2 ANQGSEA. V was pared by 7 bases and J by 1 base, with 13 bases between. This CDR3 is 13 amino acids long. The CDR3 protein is CSADGQNNYGYTF. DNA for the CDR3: TGCAGCGCGGACGGTCAAAATAACTATGGCTACACCTTC.

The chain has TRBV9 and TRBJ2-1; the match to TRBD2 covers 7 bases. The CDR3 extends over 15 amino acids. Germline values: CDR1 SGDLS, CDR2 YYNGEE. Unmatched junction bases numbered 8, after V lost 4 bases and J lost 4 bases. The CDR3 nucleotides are TGTGCCAGCAGCCTAGCGGCAGACATATACAATGAGCAGTTCTTC. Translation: CASSLAADIYNEQFF.

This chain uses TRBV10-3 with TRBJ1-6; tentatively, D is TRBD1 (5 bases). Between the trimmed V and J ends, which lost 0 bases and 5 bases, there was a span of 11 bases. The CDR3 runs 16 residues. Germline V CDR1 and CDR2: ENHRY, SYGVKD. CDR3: CAISESVTANNSPLHF. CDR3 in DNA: TGTGCCATCAGTGAGTCCGTGACAGCCAATAATTCACCCCTCCACTTT.

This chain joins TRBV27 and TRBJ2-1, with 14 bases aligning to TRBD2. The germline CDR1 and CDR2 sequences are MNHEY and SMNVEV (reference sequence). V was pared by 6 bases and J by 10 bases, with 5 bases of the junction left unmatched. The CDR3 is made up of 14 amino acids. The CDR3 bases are TGTGCCAGCAGGACTAGCGGGGGGGCCGGGGAGCAGTTCTTC. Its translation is CASRTSGGAGEQFF.

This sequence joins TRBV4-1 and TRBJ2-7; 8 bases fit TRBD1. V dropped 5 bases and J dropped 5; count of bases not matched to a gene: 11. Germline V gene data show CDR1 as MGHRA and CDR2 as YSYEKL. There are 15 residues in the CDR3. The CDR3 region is CASSIIVDRDHEQYF. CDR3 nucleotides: TGCGCCAGCAGCATCATAGTGGACAGGGACCACGAGCAGTACTTC.

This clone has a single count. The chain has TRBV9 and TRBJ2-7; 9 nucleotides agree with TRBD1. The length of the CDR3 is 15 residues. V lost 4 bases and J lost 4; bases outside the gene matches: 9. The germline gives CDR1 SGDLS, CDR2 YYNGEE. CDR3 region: CASSPTSGQGYEQYF. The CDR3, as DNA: TGTGCCAGCAGCCCAACATCGGGACAGGGTTACGAGCAGTACTTC.

For the CDR3, the DNA is TGTGCCAGCACCTCCGGGTGGGGGCTAGTCGGTGGCTACACCTTC. Translating it yields CASTSGWGLVGGYTF. The rearrangement joins TRBV27 to TRBJ1-2, with a weak D call TRBD1 (6 bases). The CDR3 is 15 residues long. The V end was cut by 7 bases, the J end by 7 bases, with 22 bases between. Germline loops: CDR1 MNHEY, CDR2 SMNVEV (reference sequence).

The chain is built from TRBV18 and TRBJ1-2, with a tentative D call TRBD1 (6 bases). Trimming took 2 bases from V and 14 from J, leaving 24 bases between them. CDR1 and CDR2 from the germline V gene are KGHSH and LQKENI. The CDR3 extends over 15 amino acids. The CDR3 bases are TGTGCCAGCTCACCATTTTATGGGGAACAGGGCGATGAAACCTTC. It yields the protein CASSPFYGEQGDETF.